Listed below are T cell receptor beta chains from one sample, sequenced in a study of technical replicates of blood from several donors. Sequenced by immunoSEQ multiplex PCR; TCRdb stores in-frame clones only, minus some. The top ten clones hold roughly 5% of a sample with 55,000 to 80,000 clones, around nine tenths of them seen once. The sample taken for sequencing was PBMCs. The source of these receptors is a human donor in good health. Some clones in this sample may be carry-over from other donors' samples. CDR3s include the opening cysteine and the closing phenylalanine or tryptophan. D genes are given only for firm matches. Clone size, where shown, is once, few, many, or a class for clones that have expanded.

cdr3_aa: CASSEAAIAGDGEQYF
cdr3_nt: TGTGCCAGCAGTGAAGCGGCAATAGCGGGAGACGGCGAGCAGTACTTC
v_call: TRBV2
clone_size: .
j_call: TRBJ2-7
d_call: TRBD2
cdr3_length: 16

cdr3_aa: CAVIAGDGYEQFF
cdr3_nt: TGTGCCGTCATAGCGGGAGACGGGTATGAGCAGTTCTTC
v_call: TRBV30
clone_size: once
j_call: TRBJ2-1
d_call: TRBD2
cdr3_length: 13

cdr3_aa: CAWSVVGSWGNEKLFF
cdr3_nt: TGTGCCTGGAGTGTCGTGGGATCTTGGGGCAATGAAAAACTGTTTTTT
v_call: TRBV30
clone_size: .
j_call: TRBJ1-4
d_call: .
cdr3_length: 16

cdr3_aa: CASSLAGQERNYGYTF
cdr3_nt: TGCGCCAGCAGCTTGGCGGGACAGGAGCGGAACTATGGCTACACCTTC
v_call: TRBV5-1
clone_size: .
j_call: TRBJ1-2
d_call: TRBD1
cdr3_length: 16

cdr3_aa: CASSLEQGRGEKLFF
cdr3_nt: TGTGCCAGCAGTCTAGAACAGGGTCGGGGTGAAAAACTGTTTTTT
v_call: TRBV2
clone_size: .
j_call: TRBJ1-4
d_call: .
cdr3_length: 15

cdr3_aa: CAIKSDIITGELFF
cdr3_nt: TGTGCCATCAAGTCGGACATAATCACCGGGGAGCTGTTTTTT
v_call: TRBV10-3
clone_size: .
j_call: TRBJ2-2
d_call: .
cdr3_length: 14

cdr3_aa: CASSLKGTDPNYGYTF
cdr3_nt: TGTGCCAGCAGCTTAAAGGGGACAGACCCAAACTATGGCTACACCTTC
v_call: TRBV7-9
clone_size: .
j_call: TRBJ1-2
d_call: TRBD1
cdr3_length: 16

cdr3_aa: CSVESQGSTEAFF
cdr3_nt: TGCAGCGTTGAATCGCAGGGGAGCACTGAAGCTTTCTTT
v_call: TRBV29-1
clone_size: .
j_call: TRBJ1-1
d_call: .
cdr3_length: 13

cdr3_aa: CASSPIQLAYNEQFF
cdr3_nt: TGTGCCAGCAGCCCAATTCAGCTAGCCTACAATGAGCAGTTCTTC
v_call: TRBV7-9
clone_size: .
j_call: TRBJ2-1
d_call: .
cdr3_length: 15

cdr3_aa: CASSPTQGGSYEQYF
cdr3_nt: TGTGCCAGCTCACCGACACAGGGGGGATCCTACGAGCAGTACTTC
v_call: TRBV18
clone_size: .
j_call: TRBJ2-7
d_call: TRBD1
cdr3_length: 15

cdr3_aa: CASSYRTSGSPLHF
cdr3_nt: TGTGCCAGCAGTTATAGGACAAGCGGGTCACCCCTCCACTTT
v_call: TRBV27
clone_size: .
j_call: TRBJ1-6
d_call: .
cdr3_length: 14

cdr3_aa: CASSLSETQYF
cdr3_nt: TGTGCCAGCAGTTTATCGGAGACCCAGTACTTC
v_call: TRBV28
clone_size: .
j_call: TRBJ2-5
d_call: .
cdr3_length: 11

cdr3_aa: CASSLTGLPDTQYF
cdr3_nt: TGTGCCAGCAGCTTAACCGGACTACCAGATACGCAGTATTTT
v_call: TRBV7-3
clone_size: .
j_call: TRBJ2-3
d_call: .
cdr3_length: 14

cdr3_aa: CASSYVTGYNTEAFF
cdr3_nt: TGTGCCAGCAGTTACGTGACCGGGTACAACACTGAAGCTTTCTTT
v_call: TRBV6-6
clone_size: once
j_call: TRBJ1-1
d_call: .
cdr3_length: 15